This T cell receptor beta chain was sequenced in a study of cytomegalovirus exposure and HLA in healthy donors. PCR was performed using 60 Vbeta and 13 Jbeta primers. Original processing notes: Approximately 83 million unique TCR beta chains, roughly 12 million shared, were counted in a later analysis. Clones were sequenced by immunoSEQ multiplex PCR, and TCRdb holds only the in-frame ones, with some missing. D and trimming come from the DNA, and the V and J calls and clone size come from that table. The sample holds some 180,000 clones, 65% to 80% seen once. Whole-study results and caveats: Follow-up analysis seemed to connect common viral pathogens with several of the most significant clusters identified.

This clone was seen just once. Its specificity is unknown. Germline CDR1 and CDR2: LGHNA and YSLEER. The ends lost 2 bases at V and 4 bases at J; junction bases unmatched: 21. The CDR3 spans 21 residues. Sequencing input: PBMCs. The TCR was taken from a woman under 40 in good health and CMV-seropositive. The chain links TRBV4-3 to TRBJ2-1, with 9 bases lining up with TRBD2. CDR3 nucleotide sequence: TGCGCCAGCAGCCAAAGACGATGGCAAGTAGGCGGGGGGGCCCCTTACAATGAGCAGTTCTTC. Encoded protein: CASSQRRWQVGGGAPYNEQFF.